This record covers a single T cell receptor (beta chain). This CDR3 region has 16 residues. V was clipped by 2 bases and J by 3 bases; unmatched bases: 7. CDR1 SNHLY and CDR2 FYNNEI come from the germline V gene. TCR libraries were built from about 500 ng of total RNA by linear amplification. TCRdb redid the calling of the reads with MiXCR, one entry per CDR3 protein. The sample holds roughly 200,000 distinct CDR3 sequences, about 70% seen once. This specimen belongs to a study of healthy donors' naive CD4 and CD8 T cells. Material: naive CD4+ and CD8+ T cells sorted from blood, pooled from several donors. V usage is TRBV2 and J usage is TRBJ2-1; 7 positions agree with TRBD2. The TCR originated in a pool of human donors in good health; the sample pools cells from several healthy donors. In DNA form, the CDR3 reads TGTGCCAGCAGTGAATGGGCGGGAGAAATCTACAATGAGCAGTTCTTC. It translates to CASSEWAGEIYNEQFF.